This T cell receptor beta chain was identified during a study of tumor-infiltrating lymphocytes in oesophageal squamous cell carcinoma. The CDR3 totals 11 residues. Germline V gives CDR1 MDHEN, CDR2 SYDVKM. TCRdb re-called the PCR reads with MiXCR, one entry per CDR3 protein. The sample gives 15,000 or so distinct CDR3 sequences, more than 50% of which show up once; 32% is in the top ten. The genes are TRBV28 and TRBJ2-5; D unresolved. Judging by the DNA end, TRBJ2-1 fits better; the J call may be wrong. The TCR was taken from a female donor with esophageal squamous cell carcinoma. The sample comprised esophageal tumor tissue. CDR3: CASSFFSEQFF. As DNA, the CDR3 is TGTGCCAGCAGTTTTTTTAGCGAGCAGTTCTTC.